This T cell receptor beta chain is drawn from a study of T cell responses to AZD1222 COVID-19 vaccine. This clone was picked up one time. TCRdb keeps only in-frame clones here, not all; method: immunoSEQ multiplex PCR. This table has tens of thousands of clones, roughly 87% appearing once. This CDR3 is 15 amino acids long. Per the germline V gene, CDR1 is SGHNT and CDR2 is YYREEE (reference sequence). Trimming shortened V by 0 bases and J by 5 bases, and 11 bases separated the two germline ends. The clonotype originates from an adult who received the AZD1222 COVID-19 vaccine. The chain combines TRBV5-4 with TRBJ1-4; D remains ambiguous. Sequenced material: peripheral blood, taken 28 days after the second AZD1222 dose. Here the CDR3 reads CASSLEAGSNEKLFF. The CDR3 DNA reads TGTGCCAGCAGCTTGGAGGCTGGGTCCAATGAAAAACTGTTTTTT.